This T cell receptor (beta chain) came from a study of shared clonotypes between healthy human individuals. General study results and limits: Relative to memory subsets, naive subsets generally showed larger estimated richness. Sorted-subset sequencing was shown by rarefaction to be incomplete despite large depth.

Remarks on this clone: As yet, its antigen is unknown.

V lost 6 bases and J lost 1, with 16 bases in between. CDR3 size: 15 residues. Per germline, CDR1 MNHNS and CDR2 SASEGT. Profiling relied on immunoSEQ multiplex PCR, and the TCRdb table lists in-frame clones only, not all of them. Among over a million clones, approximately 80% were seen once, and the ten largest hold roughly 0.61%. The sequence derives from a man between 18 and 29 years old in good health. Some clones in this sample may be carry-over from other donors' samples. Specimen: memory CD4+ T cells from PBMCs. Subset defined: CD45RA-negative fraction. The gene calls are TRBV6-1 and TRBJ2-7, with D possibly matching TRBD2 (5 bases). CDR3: CASREATSRSYEQYF. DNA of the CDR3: TGTGCCAGCAGGGAGGCGACTTCTAGGTCCTACGAGCAGTACTTC.